The 25 T cell receptor beta chains below were found in one sample sequenced in a study of T cell repertoires in cytomegalovirus infection. These TCRs are of unknown antigen specificity. TCRdb passed the reads through MiXCR, listing each CDR3 protein once. Of some 120,000 distinct CDR3 sequences in the sample, 32% were seen once. Sequencing was performed on CD8+ T cells from cultured PBMCs, taken from culture after CMV antigen stimulation. These receptors were obtained from a human donor in good health (CMV status not recorded). Some clones in this sample may be carry-over from other donors' samples.

The sample holds a few counts of this clonotype. V is TRBV4-1 and J is TRBJ2-1, with 12 bases matching TRBD2. This CDR3 contains 21 residues. CDR1 and CDR2 (germline): MGHRA, YSYEKL. V gave up 4 bases and J gave up 8 bases; unmatched junction bases: 24. Here the CDR3 DNA reads TGCGCCAGCAGCCCCCGAGAGGGGGCTAGCGGGGGGGCCAGAGAGTTTTATGAGCAGTTCTTC. This gives the protein CASSPREGASGGAREFYEQFF.

The J gene is TRBJ1-2, the V gene TRBV7-8, with 10 bases aligning to TRBD1. V shed 2 bases, J shed 8 bases, and the junction held 20 bases outside the gene matches. Per the germline V gene, CDR1 is SGHVS and CDR2 is FQNEAQ. The CDR3 is 19 amino acids. DNA of the CDR3: TGTGCCAGCAGCTTATTAGGGTTCCGTGACAGGGGGCATTCGGAGGGCTACACCTTC. Residues: CASSLLGFRDRGHSEGYTF.

Only a few counts were recorded for this clonotype. The chain carries TRBV12-3 or TRBV12-4 and TRBJ1-5; D is uncertain. The CDR3 has 11 amino acids. The V and J ends lost 6 bases and 4 bases respectively, with 4 bases between them. CDR3 bases: TGTGCCAGCAGCGGTAATCAGCCCCAGCATTTT. This encodes CASSGNQPQHF.

This clonotype was found a few times. The chain is built from TRBV19 and TRBJ2-1; 9 nucleotides agree with TRBD1. Germline CDR1 and CDR2: LNHDA and SQIVND (reference sequence). V shed 1 base, J shed 10 bases, and the junction held 11 bases outside the gene matches. The CDR3 is 16 residues long. CDR3 nucleotide sequence: TGTGCCAGTAGTATAGCGGGACAGGGTAGTATTAACGAGCAGTTCTTC. Encoded protein: CASSIAGQGSINEQFF.

The rearrangement links TRBV7-9 to TRBJ1-5; D possibly corresponds to TRBD1 (5 bases). CDR1 SEHNR and CDR2 FQNEAQ come from the germline V gene (reference sequence). V lost 7 bases and J lost 1, with 14 bases in between. The CDR3 extends over 15 amino acids. CDR3 region: CASTLGVSSNQPQHF. The CDR3 DNA sequence: TGTGCCAGCACCCTAGGGGTCTCGAGCAATCAGCCCCAGCATTTT.

Only a few counts were recorded for this clonotype. The V and J genes are TRBV7-6 and TRBJ2-7; perhaps TRBD2 as D (6 bases). Trimming took 5 bases from V and 2 from J, leaving 16 bases between them. CDR3 length: 15 amino acids. The V gene's germline CDR1 is SGHVS and CDR2 FNYEAQ. CDR3 sequence reads: CASSPDGGVAYEQYF. The CDR3 DNA reads as TGTGCCAGCAGCCCCGACGGGGGTGTTGCCTACGAGCAGTACTTC.

The rearrangement uses TRBV11-3 and TRBJ2-1; the D gene could be TRBD1 or TRBD2 (5 bases each). The ends were cut back, 5 bases at V and 2 bases at J, with 16 bases in the middle. Germline values: CDR1 SGHNT, CDR2 YENEEA. The CDR3 spans 16 residues. CDR3 DNA: TGTGCCAGCAGCCCTACCGGGACCCGGCCCTACAATGAGCAGTTCTTC. Amino acids: CASSPTGTRPYNEQFF. The full variable domain, its missing parts supplied by reference TRBV11-3 and TRBJ2-1, is EAGVVQSPRYKIIEKKQPVAFWCNPISGHNTLYWYLQNLGQGPELLIRYENEEAVDDSQLPKDRFSAERLKGVDSTLKIQPAELGDSAVYLCASSPTGTRPYNEQFFGPGTRLTVL.

V is TRBV12-3 or TRBV12-4 and J is TRBJ1-4; TRBD1 aligns across 9 bases. V lost 5 bases to trimming and J lost 8 bases; unmatched junction nucleotides: 9. This CDR3 is 15 amino acids long. The CDR3 DNA is TGTGCCAGCAGTACCCCGGGACAGGGACAAGAAAAACTGTTTTTT. Amino acids: CASSTPGQGQEKLFF.

The chain joins TRBV20-1 to TRBJ2-2, with D tentatively TRBD1 (5 bases). Trimming removed 6 bases from V and 2 bases from J, with 10 bases in between. This CDR3 comprises 13 residues. Germline CDR1 reads DFQATT; CDR2 reads SNEGSKA (reference sequence). The CDR3 spells CSAREPNTGELFF. The DNA of the CDR3 is TGCAGTGCCAGGGAACCCAACACCGGGGAGCTGTTTTTT.

J is TRBJ1-2 and V is TRBV20-1, with TRBD1 as a possible D gene (6 bases). CDR3 size: 14 residues. The V end was cut by 1 base, the J end by 5 bases, with 14 bases between. Germline lookup yields CDR1 DFQATT and CDR2 SNEGSKA (reference sequence). CDR3 DNA: TGCAGTGCTAGAGTCCTAGGGCAGGGGTATGGCTACACCTTC. Amino acid sequence: CSARVLGQGYGYTF.

This clonotype was found many times. The chain couples TRBV28 to TRBJ1-1, with 7 nucleotides matching TRBD1. The V gene's germline CDR1 is MDHEN and CDR2 SYDVKM. The CDR3 contains 13 residues. V shed 2 bases and J 6 bases; nucleotides not matched to a gene: 3. CDR3 bases: TGTGCCAGCAGTTTACAGAGGGGGCCTGAAGCTTTCTTT. It yields the protein CASSLQRGPEAFF.

In its sample, this clonotype was seen many times. The genes are TRBV12-3 or TRBV12-4 and TRBJ2-1; TRBD2 might be the D (6 bases). CDR3 size: 15 residues. Trimming took off 6 bases at V and 2 bases at J, with 14 bases between the two ends. The CDR3 sequence is CASRLAGGAYNEQFF. CDR3 DNA: TGTGCCAGCAGACTCGCCGGAGGGGCCTACAATGAGCAGTTCTTC.

The chain couples TRBV27 to TRBJ2-1; TRBD2 might be the D (5 bases). The CDR3 contains 13 residues. Germline CDR1 and CDR2: MNHEY and SMNVEV (reference sequence). Deletions cut 6 bases from V and 10 bases from J, with 16 bases between. The CDR3 DNA sequence: TGTGCCAGCAGCAATGTAGAGGACTTAGAGCAGTTCTTC. Its translation: CASSNVEDLEQFF.

The gene calls are TRBV4-1 and TRBJ2-1, with TRBD1 matching over 8 bases. Unmatched junction bases numbered 8, after V lost 1 base and J lost 9 bases. CDR3 length: 15 residues. Per the germline V gene, CDR1 is MGHRA and CDR2 is YSYEKL. This CDR3 is CASSQGTGLTGEQFF. In DNA, the CDR3 is TGCGCCAGCAGCCAAGGGACAGGGCTCACCGGTGAGCAGTTCTTC.

This clonotype was counted many times. The V gene is TRBV4-1, the J gene TRBJ2-4; D unresolved. The CDR3 sequence is 13 residues long. The V gene lost 4 bases and the J gene lost 5 bases, with 9 bases spanning the gap. Germline values: CDR1 MGHRA, CDR2 YSYEKL. CDR3 in DNA: TGCGCCAGCAGCCTACGACGGGAAAACATTCAGTACTTC. Protein product: CASSLRRENIQYF.

The rearrangement joins TRBV20-1 to TRBJ2-6; TRBD1 matches 8 bases. This CDR3 comprises 13 residues. The germline gives CDR1 DFQATT, CDR2 SNEGSKA (reference sequence). V shed 0 bases and J 13 bases; nucleotides not matched to a gene: 5. DNA of the CDR3: TGCAGTGCTAGAGAAAGGGACAGGCTTGTCCTGACTTTC. Residues: CSARERDRLVLTF.

This clonotype was counted between two and nine times. The CDR3 loop is CASSYTPMEATRTDTQYF. CDR3 coding DNA: TGTGCCAGCAGTTACACCCCGATGGAGGCGACCCGGACAGATACGCAGTATTTT. V usage is TRBV6-2 or TRBV6-3 and J usage is TRBJ2-3; TRBD2 is a possible D gene (5 bases). V lost 2 bases to trimming and J lost 3 bases, with 21 bases between them. From germline, CDR1 is MNHEY and CDR2 SVGEGT. CDR3 length: 18 amino acids.

This chain uses TRBV11-3 with TRBJ1-1; D is ambiguous. Per the germline V gene, CDR1 is SGHNT and CDR2 is YENEEA. This CDR3 comprises 13 residues. The V end lost 2 bases, the J end lost 1 base, and 5 bases lay between the germline ends. Written as DNA, the CDR3 is TGTGCCAGCAGCTTAAAGGGGAACACTGAAGCTTTCTTT. Translation gives CASSLKGNTEAFF.

J is TRBJ1-2 and V is TRBV10-3; 9 positions match TRBD1. Unmatched junction bases numbered 5, after V lost 6 bases and J lost 3 bases. This CDR3 is 14 amino acids long. Germline CDR1 and CDR2: ENHRY and SYGVKD. CDR3 nucleotide sequence: TGTGCCATCAGGGACAGGGGCTGGGACTATGGCTACACCTTC. Protein: CAIRDRGWDYGYTF.

This clonotype has a single count. The chain carries TRBV5-4 and TRBJ1-1; tentative D call: TRBD1 (5 bases). The CDR3 spans 15 residues. Trimming stripped 0 bases from V and 8 bases from J, with 17 bases between. Germline CDR1 is SGHNT and CDR2 is YYREEE (reference sequence). CDR3 region: CASSLEGFKGEEAFF. DNA for the CDR3: TGTGCCAGCAGCTTGGAGGGGTTTAAAGGGGAGGAAGCTTTCTTT.

The chain is built from TRBV11-2 and TRBJ2-5, with TRBD1 matching over 8 bases. The CDR3 totals 15 residues. The V segment lost 5 bases and the J segment 3 bases; nucleotides outside the gene matches: 8. Germline V lookup: CDR1 SGHAT, CDR2 FQNNGV. This CDR3 reads CASSPTGTGEETQYF. The CDR3 DNA follows: TGTGCCAGCAGCCCTACCGGGACAGGAGAAGAGACCCAGTACTTC.

To note about this clonotype: The junction departs from the called germline gene at one end, perhaps through a read error. The V call is TRBV15, the J call TRBJ1-5, with TRBD1 as a possible D gene (5 bases). Germline V lookup: CDR1 LNHNV, CDR2 YYDKDF (reference sequence). CDR3 length: 14 amino acids. The CDR3 bases are TGTGCCACCAGCAGAGACAGGGTAGAGCAGCCCCGGCATTTT. Translated, it gives CATSRDRVEQPRHF.

This clonotype was detected a few times. The chain combines TRBV4-3 with TRBJ2-1, with 7 bases matching TRBD1. The CDR3 spans 16 residues. Germline V CDR1 and CDR2: LGHNA, YSLEER. With V trimmed by 0 bases and J by 2 bases, 4 bases remained unmatched. In DNA form, the CDR3 reads TGCGCCAGCAGCCAAGAGACAGGGTTCGCCTACAATGAGCAGTTCTTC. Its translation: CASSQETGFAYNEQFF.

The rearrangement uses TRBV27 and TRBJ2-1; 7 bases are shared with TRBD2. Trimming removed 5 bases from V and 8 bases from J; junction bases left unmatched: 6. Germline loops: CDR1 MNHEY, CDR2 SMNVEV (reference sequence). This CDR3 region has 13 residues. Here the CDR3 DNA reads TGTGCCAGCAGTCCAACTAGCGCCCATGAGCAGTTCTTC. Its translation: CASSPTSAHEQFF.

J is TRBJ2-5 and V is TRBV7-6, with D possibly being TRBD2 (7 bases). The germline V and J ends were trimmed by 2 bases and 0 bases, with 13 bases remaining between them. Germline V gene data show CDR1 as SGHVS and CDR2 as FNYEAQ. The CDR3 is 16 amino acids. DNA for the CDR3: TGTGCCAGCAGCTTATATGGGGGGGCGTACCAAGAGACCCAGTACTTC. Translating gives CASSLYGGAYQETQYF.